Many counts were recorded for the clone carrying this T cell receptor beta chain. This sample was taken from a study of T-cell reconstitution after alpha-beta-depleted transplantation in children. The CDR3 consists of 16 residues. Losses at the gene ends were 3 bases for V and 5 bases for J; bases not matched to a gene: 11. Germline V gene lookup returns CDR1 SGDLS and CDR2 YYNGEE. A library of TCRbeta sequences, prepared with unique molecular identifiers, was generated. TCRdb recomputed calls from the PCR reads with MiXCR, one row per CDR3 protein. This table holds some 600,000 distinct CDR3 sequences, about an eighth found once.

The chain carries TRBV9 and TRBJ2-5; TRBD1 agrees at 9 bases. The sequence was collected from a male patient between 10 and 17 years old who had a stem cell transplant for acute myeloid leukemia, so the T cells may come from the graft donor. Sequences were derived from PBMCs, mostly from graft donor cells, sampled 360 days after TCRalphabeta/CD19-depleted stem cell transplant. This chain's CDR3 is CASSGTGTGYFETQYF. The CDR3, as DNA: TGTGCCAGCAGCGGGACCGGGACAGGGTATTTTGAGACCCAGTACTTC.